These 10 T cell receptor beta chains were sequenced from one sample in a study of early T cells in non-severe SARS-CoV-2 infection. TCRdb processed the 5' RACE reads anew with MiXCR; each CDR3 protein has one entry. The sample includes approximately 50,000 distinct CDR3 sequences, about 9.3% of them seen just once. The sequencing input was whole blood. Receptor source: an adult who was a healthcare worker with PCR-confirmed SARS-CoV-2 infection or an uninfected control (not recorded which).

A few counts support this clonotype. The chain couples TRBV20-1 to TRBJ2-2; the D gene is possibly TRBD2 (5 bases). The germline V and J ends were trimmed by 7 bases and 3 bases, with 12 bases remaining between them. The germline V gene encodes CDR1 DFQATT and CDR2 SNEGSKA (reference sequence). The length of the CDR3 is 13 residues. This CDR3 is CSVRRRDTGELFF. CDR3 in DNA: TGCAGTGTGAGGCGGCGGGACACCGGGGAGCTGTTTTTT.

The sample holds many counts of this clonotype. This rearrangement joins TRBV6-6 to TRBJ1-2; 9 bases fit TRBD1. CDR1 is MNHNY and CDR2 is SVGAGI in the germline V gene (reference sequence). This CDR3 spans 14 amino acids. Losses at the gene ends were 9 bases for V and 3 bases for J; bases not matched to a gene: 8. CDR3 in amino acids: CASQTGTGYYGYTF. The CDR3 DNA is TGTGCCAGTCAAACCGGGACAGGGTACTATGGCTACACCTTC.

In this sample, this clonotype turned up many times. Written as DNA, the CDR3 is TGCGCCAGCAGCTTGGGACGGGCTAGCGGGAGTTACGAGCAGTACTTC. Residues: CASSLGRASGSYEQYF. The V and J genes are TRBV5-1 and TRBJ2-7, with 10 bases identical to TRBD2. CDR1 and CDR2 from the germline V gene are SGHRS and YFSETQ. The trim removed 0 bases at V and 4 bases at J, leaving 7 bases unmatched. This CDR3 is built from 16 residues.

This clonotype was counted at least ten times. The rearrangement joins TRBV5-1 to TRBJ2-1; 7 nucleotides line up with TRBD1. Germline V CDR1 and CDR2: SGHRS, YFSETQ. V lost 1 base, J lost 6 bases, and 13 bases stayed unmatched. CDR3 length: 17 residues. CDR3 sequence: CASSLPPSGQPLNEQFF. The CDR3 bases are TGCGCCAGCAGCTTGCCTCCGTCGGGACAGCCACTCAATGAGCAGTTCTTC.

This clonotype was found many times. At one end the junction does not follow the germline gene, possibly because of a read error. This chain links TRBV11-2 with TRBJ2-1; TRBD2 might be the D (6 bases). This CDR3 spans 11 amino acids. In germline, CDR1 is SGHAT, CDR2 FQNNGV. The CDR3 nucleotides are TGTGCCAGCAGCTTAGAGTTGACTAGAACCTTC. It encodes CASSLELTRTF.

This clonotype came up many times. The J gene is TRBJ1-2, the V gene TRBV5-5; 8 positions match TRBD1. J lost 3 bases, V lost 0 bases, and 1 base had no gene match. CDR3 length equals 14 residues. Looked up from germline, CDR1 is SGHKS and CDR2 is YYEKEE (reference sequence). The CDR3 DNA reads as TGTGCCAGCAGCTTGGCGACAGGGGACTATGGCTACACCTTC. Protein product: CASSLATGDYGYTF. Combining the CDR3 with reference TRBV5-5 and TRBJ1-2 gives the whole variable domain DAGVTQSPTHLIKTRGQQVTLRCSPISGHKSVSWYQQVLGQGPQFIFQYYEKEERGRGNFPDRFSARQFPNYSSELNVNALLLGDSALYLCASSLATGDYGYTFGSGTRLTVV.

In this sample, this clonotype turned up many times. J is TRBJ2-3 and V is TRBV7-9; no definite D call. Trimming took 7 bases from V and 0 from J, leaving 11 bases between them. Germline V gene lookup returns CDR1 SEHNR and CDR2 FQNEAQ (reference sequence). The CDR3 extends over 14 amino acids. In nucleotides, the CDR3 is TGTGCCAGCACCCTGGAGACAAGCACAGATACGCAGTATTTT. It is translated as CASTLETSTDTQYF.

In its sample, this clonotype is medium-sized. V gene TRBV7-8 combines with J gene TRBJ2-1, with D possibly being TRBD2 (5 bases). Trimming shortened V by 1 base and J by 8 bases, and 9 bases separated the two germline ends. The CDR3 contains 13 residues. CDR1 is SGHVS, CDR2 FQNEAQ, per germline. CDR3 coding DNA: TGTGCCAGCAGCTTAGGGGCCGGGGATGAGCAGTTCTTC. It translates to CASSLGAGDEQFF.

In this sample, this clonotype turned up a few times. The rearrangement joins TRBV12-3 or TRBV12-4 to TRBJ2-1; D perhaps matches TRBD2 (6 bases). Trimming cost V 6 bases and J 9 bases, with 18 bases left between them. CDR3 length equals 14 residues. The CDR3 reads CASSTPPSGLEQFF. In DNA, the CDR3 is TGTGCCAGCAGCACTCCGCCCAGCGGGCTTGAGCAGTTCTTC.

This clonotype was counted many times. V and J are TRBV27 and TRBJ1-1; 7 bases are shared with TRBD1. The germline gives CDR1 MNHEY, CDR2 SMNVEV (reference sequence). Trimming removed 8 bases from V and 3 bases from J; junction bases left unmatched: 6. The CDR3 spans 13 residues. CDR3 sequence reads: CASVRQGDTEAFF. The CDR3 nucleotides are TGTGCCAGCGTCCGACAGGGCGACACTGAAGCTTTCTTT.